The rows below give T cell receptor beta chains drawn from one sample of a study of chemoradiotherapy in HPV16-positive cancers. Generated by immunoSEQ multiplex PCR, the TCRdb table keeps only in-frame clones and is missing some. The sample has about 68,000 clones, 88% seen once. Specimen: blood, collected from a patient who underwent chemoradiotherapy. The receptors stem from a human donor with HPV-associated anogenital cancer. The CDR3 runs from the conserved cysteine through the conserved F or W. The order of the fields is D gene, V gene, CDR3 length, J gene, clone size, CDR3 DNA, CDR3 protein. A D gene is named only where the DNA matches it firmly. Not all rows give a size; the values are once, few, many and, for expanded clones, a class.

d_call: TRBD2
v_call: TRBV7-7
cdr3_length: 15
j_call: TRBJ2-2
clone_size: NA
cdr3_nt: TGTGCTAGCAGCTTAGGGACTAGCGGCACCGGGGAGCTGTTTTTT
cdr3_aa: CASSLGTSGTGELFF

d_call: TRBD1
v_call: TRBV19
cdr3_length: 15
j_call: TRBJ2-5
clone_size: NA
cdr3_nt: TGTGCCAGTAGTATAAACACAGGGGGCCAAGAGACCCAGTACTTC
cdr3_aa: CASSINTGGQETQYF

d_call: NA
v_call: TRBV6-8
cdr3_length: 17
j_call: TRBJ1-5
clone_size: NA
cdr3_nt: TGTGCCAGCATTTTAAAGACAGCACAGGAAAGCAATCAGCCCCAGCATTTT
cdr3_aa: CASILKTAQESNQPQHF

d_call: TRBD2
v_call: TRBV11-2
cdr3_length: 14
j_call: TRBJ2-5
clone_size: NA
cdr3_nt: TGTGCCAGCAGCTTAGTTCCCGGGAGGGAGACCCAGTACTTC
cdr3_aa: CASSLVPGRETQYF

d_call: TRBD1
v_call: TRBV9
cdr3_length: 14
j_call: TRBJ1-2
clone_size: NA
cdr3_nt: TGTGCCAGCACCCGGGACAGGGGGCATTTCGGCTACACCTTC
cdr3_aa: CASTRDRGHFGYTF

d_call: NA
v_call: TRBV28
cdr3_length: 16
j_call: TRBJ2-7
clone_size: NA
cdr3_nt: TGTGCCAGCAGTTCTAGTTCGGGGACATACTCCTACGAGCAGTACTTC
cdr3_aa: CASSSSSGTYSYEQYF

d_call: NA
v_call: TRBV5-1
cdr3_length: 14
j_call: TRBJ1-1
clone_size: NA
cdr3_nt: TGCGCCAGCACCCCCAGGAGCTCGCGGACTGAAGCTTTCTTT
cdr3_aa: CASTPRSSRTEAFF

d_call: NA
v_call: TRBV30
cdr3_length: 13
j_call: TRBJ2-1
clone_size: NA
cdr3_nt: TGTGCCTGGACTACAGGACAGTTGAATGAGCAGTTCTTC
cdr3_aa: CAWTTGQLNEQFF

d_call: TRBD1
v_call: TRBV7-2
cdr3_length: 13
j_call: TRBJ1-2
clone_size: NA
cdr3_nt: TGTGCCAGCAGCTCGGACAGGGCGAGGGGCTACACCTTC
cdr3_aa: CASSSDRARGYTF

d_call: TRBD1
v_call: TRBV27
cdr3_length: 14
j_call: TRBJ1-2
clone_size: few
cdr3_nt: TGTGCCAGCAGTTTAACAGGGGTTAACTATGGCTACACCTTC
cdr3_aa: CASSLTGVNYGYTF

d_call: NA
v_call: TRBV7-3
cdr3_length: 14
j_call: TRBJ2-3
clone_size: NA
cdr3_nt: TGTGCCAGCAGCTTAGCCCCCTCCACAGATACGCAGTATTTT
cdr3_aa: CASSLAPSTDTQYF

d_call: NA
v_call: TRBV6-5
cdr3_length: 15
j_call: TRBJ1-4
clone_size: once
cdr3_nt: TGTGCCAGCAGTTTAACAGGGCGGGCTAATGAAAAACTGTTTTTT
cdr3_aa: CASSLTGRANEKLFF

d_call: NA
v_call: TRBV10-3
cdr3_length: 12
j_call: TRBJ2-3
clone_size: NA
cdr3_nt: TGTGCCATAGGCCGGGGAACAGATACGCAGTATTTT
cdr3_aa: CAIGRGTDTQYF

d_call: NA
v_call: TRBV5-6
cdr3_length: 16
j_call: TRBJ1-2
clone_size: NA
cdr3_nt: TGTGCCAGCAGCTTGCCCAACCTACAGGGAGTCGATGGCTACACCTTC
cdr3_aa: CASSLPNLQGVDGYTF

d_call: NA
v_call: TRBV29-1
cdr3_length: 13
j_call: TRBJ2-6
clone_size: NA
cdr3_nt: TGCAGCGCTGAACATACTGGGGCCAACGTCCTGACTTTC
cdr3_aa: CSAEHTGANVLTF

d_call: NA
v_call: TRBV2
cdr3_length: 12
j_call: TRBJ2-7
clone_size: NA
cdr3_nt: TGTGCCAGCAAGGGCGGTTCCTACGAGCAGTACTTC
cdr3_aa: CASKGGSYEQYF

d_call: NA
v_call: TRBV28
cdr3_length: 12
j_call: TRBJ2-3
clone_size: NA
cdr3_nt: TGTGCCAGCAGTTCCAGACTGTTTACGCAGTATTTT
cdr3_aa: CASSSRLFTQYF

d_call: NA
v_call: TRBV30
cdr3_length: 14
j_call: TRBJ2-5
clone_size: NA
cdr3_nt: TGTGCCTGGAGTGTAGGCGGTACACAAGAGACCCAGTACTTC
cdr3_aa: CAWSVGGTQETQYF

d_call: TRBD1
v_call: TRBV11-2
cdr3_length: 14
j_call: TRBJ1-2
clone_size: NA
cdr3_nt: TGTGCCAGCAGCTTAGCCGGGACAGGCGGTGGCTACACCTTC
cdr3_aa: CASSLAGTGGGYTF

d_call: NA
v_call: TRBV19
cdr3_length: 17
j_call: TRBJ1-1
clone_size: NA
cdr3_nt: TGTGCCAGTAGTATAGCCCGACAGGAAACACCGAACACTGAAGCTTTCTTT
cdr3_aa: CASSIARQETPNTEAFF

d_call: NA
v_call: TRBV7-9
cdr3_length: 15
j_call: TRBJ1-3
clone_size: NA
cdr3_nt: TGTGCCAGCAGCTTATCTTTCAGCTCTGGAAACACCATATATTTT
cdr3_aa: CASSLSFSSGNTIYF

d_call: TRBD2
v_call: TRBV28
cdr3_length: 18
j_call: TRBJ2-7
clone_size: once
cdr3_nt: TGTGCCAGCAGTTTAGCGGCTAGCGGGGCCTACTACTCCTACGAGCAGTACTTC
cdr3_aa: CASSLAASGAYYSYEQYF

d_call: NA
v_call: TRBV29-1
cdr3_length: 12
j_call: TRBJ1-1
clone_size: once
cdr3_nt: TGCAGCGTTGCCATTACCGGCTCTGAAGCTTTCTTT
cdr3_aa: CSVAITGSEAFF

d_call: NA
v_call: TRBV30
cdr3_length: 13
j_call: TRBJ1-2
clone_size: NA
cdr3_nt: TGTGCCTGGAGTGGCCGGGGAAGCGATGGCTACACCTTC
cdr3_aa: CAWSGRGSDGYTF

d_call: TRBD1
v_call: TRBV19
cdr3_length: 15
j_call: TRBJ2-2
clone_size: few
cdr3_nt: TGTGCCAGTAGGAGGACAGGGACGAACACCGGGGAGCTGTTTTTT
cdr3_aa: CASRRTGTNTGELFF

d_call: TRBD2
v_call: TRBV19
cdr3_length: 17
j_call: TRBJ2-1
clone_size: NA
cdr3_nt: TGTGCCAGTAGTAAGCTACCGCTAGCGGGGTTCTACAATGAGCAGTTCTTC
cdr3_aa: CASSKLPLAGFYNEQFF

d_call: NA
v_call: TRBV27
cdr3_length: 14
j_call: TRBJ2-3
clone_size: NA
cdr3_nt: TGTGCCAGCAGGGTAGTTGGGAGCACAGATACGCAGTATTTT
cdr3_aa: CASRVVGSTDTQYF

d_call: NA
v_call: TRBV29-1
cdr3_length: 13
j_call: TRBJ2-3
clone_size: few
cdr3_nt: TGCAGCTTCTATAGCGGTAGCACAGATACGCAGTATTTT
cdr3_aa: CSFYSGSTDTQYF

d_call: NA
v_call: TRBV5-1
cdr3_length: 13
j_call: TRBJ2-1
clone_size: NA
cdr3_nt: TGCGCCAGCAGCTTGGCTGGGGGCAATGAGCAGTTCTTC
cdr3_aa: CASSLAGGNEQFF

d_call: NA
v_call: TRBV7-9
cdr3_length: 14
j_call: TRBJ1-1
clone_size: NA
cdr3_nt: TGTGCCAGCAGCCGGACAGAGCCCTACACTGAAGCTTTCTTT
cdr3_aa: CASSRTEPYTEAFF

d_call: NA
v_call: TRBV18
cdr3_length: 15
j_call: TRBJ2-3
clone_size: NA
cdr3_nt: TGTGCCAGCTCACGACAGGAAAGTAGCACAGATACGCAGTATTTT
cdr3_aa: CASSRQESSTDTQYF

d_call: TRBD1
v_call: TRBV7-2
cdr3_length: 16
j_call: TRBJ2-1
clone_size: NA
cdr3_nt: TGTGCCAGCAGCCTTCGACAGGGGGGCTCCTACAATGAGCAGTTCTTC
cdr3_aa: CASSLRQGGSYNEQFF

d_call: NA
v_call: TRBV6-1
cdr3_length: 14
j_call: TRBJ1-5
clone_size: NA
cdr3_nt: TGTGCCAGCAGCGCCCAACAGGGTAATCAGCCCCAGCATTTT
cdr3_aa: CASSAQQGNQPQHF

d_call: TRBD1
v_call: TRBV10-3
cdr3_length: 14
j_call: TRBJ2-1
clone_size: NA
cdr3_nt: TGTGCCACCGCGGACAGGGGATCCTACAATGAGCAGTTCTTC
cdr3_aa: CATADRGSYNEQFF

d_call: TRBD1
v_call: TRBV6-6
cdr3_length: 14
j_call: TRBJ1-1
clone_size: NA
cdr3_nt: TGTGCCAGCGCCAGGCAGGGGGGGTTAACTGAAGCTTTCTTT
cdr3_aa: CASARQGGLTEAFF

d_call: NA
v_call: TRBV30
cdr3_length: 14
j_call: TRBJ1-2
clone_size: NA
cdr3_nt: TGTGCCTGGGATCGAGCTGCCGGGTTCTATGGCTACACCTTC
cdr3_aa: CAWDRAAGFYGYTF

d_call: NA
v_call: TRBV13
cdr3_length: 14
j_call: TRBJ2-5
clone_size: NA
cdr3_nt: TGTGCCAGCACCCGGTTCGGGAAGTCAGAGACCCAGTACTTC
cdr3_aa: CASTRFGKSETQYF

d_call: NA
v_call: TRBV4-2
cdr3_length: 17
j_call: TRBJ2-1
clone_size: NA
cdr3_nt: TGTGCCAGCAGCCAGGCCGACTTGGGGTTGATGAGACATGAGCAGTTCTTC
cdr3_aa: CASSQADLGLMRHEQFF

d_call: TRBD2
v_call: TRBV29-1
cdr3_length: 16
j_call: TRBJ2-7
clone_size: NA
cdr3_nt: TGCAGCGTTGAAGAACCGAGGGGAGGGACGAGATACGAGCAGTACTTC
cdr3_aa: CSVEEPRGGTRYEQYF

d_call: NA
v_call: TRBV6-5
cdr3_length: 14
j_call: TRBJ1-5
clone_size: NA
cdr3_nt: TGTGCCAGCAGTCCCGCGGGGAGAAATCAGCCCCAGCATTTT
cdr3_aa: CASSPAGRNQPQHF

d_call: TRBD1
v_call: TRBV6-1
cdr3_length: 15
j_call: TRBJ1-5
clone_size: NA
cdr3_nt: TGTGCCAGCAGTTGGACAGGAGGGAATAATCAGCCCCAGCATTTT
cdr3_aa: CASSWTGGNNQPQHF

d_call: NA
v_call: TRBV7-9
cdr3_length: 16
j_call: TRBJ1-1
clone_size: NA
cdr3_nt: TGTGCCAGCAGCTTCAACCGGGGCATTGGGAACACTGAAGCTTTCTTT
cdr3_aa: CASSFNRGIGNTEAFF

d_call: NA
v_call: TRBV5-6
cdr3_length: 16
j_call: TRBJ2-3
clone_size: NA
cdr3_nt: TGTGCCAGCAGCTTAGAGGGGCAGGGAAGCACAGATACGCAGTATTTT
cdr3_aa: CASSLEGQGSTDTQYF

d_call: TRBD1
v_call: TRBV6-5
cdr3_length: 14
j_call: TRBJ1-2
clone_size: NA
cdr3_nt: TGTGCCAGCAGTTACGACAGGGTTTTGAGTGGCTACACCTTC
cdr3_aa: CASSYDRVLSGYTF

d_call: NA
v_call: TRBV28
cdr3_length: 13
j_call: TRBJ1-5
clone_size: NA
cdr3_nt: TGTGCCAGCAGACCCCGGCTCCCTCAGCCCCAGCATTTT
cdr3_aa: CASRPRLPQPQHF